This T cell receptor (beta chain) was identified during a study of T cells in women clearing cervical HPV infection. The wider study: Donors had HPV16-related CIN3 or worse; 2 had invasive cancer. Controls' single incident HPV16 infection cleared within 12 months without precancer.

Overall study results and limits: Cases carried less TRBV6-7 than controls: 0.11% versus 0.16%. Richness plus V gene abundances separated cases from controls with AUC less than 0.9.

In regard to this clone: Its antigen is undetermined. The read gets to within 3 residues of the CDR3 end, and the germline J gene fills in the rest.

The CDR3 consists of 12 residues. The ends lost 5 bases at V and 6 bases at J; junction bases unmatched: 3. Generated by immunoSEQ multiplex PCR, the TCRdb table keeps only in-frame clones and is missing some. The repertoire table contains tens of thousands of clones. This clonotype was obtained from a woman aged 18 to 69 with a cervical HPV16 infection that either progressed to CIN3+ or cleared (not recorded which). The V call is TRBV23-1, the J call TRBJ2-7; 8 bases align to TRBD1. TRBV23-1 is filed as an ORF, its function uncertain. The sequenced sample was blood buffy coat. The CDR3 bases that were read are TGCGCCAGCAGTGGACAGGGTGGCGAG. Its translation is CASSGQGGE. The whole CDR3 sequence is CASSGQGGEQYF.